This T cell receptor beta chain appears in the sequencing data of a study of blood T cell repertoires in COVID-19. Study-level background: PBMCs, B-cell-depleted T cells, or T cells provided the cDNA or gDNA that made up the material.

How the authors handled the data: Reference gene primer amplification yielded estimated nucleated cell counts. Assay: immunoSEQ multiplex PCR; the TCRdb copy retains only in-frame clones and omits some. V and J calls and clone size are copied from that table; D and trimming were computed from the DNA. The repertoire includes approximately 270,000 clones, approximately 86% of them detected once, and approximately 0.94% sits in the top ten. The CDR3 spans 16 residues. The germline V gene encodes CDR1 MNHNY and CDR2 SVGAGI (reference sequence). Trimming removed 7 bases at V and 0 bases at J, with 19 bases between.

The rearrangement joins TRBV6-6 to TRBJ2-7, with D tentatively TRBD2 (6 bases). This TCR was recovered from a human donor with COVID-19, enrolled during active disease. The donor label of this sample is uncertain. The sequenced material came from peripheral blood. Here the CDR3 reads CASTQGSAGNSYEQYF. The CDR3 DNA is TGTGCCAGCACTCAGGGCTCGGCGGGGAACTCCTACGAGCAGTACTTC.